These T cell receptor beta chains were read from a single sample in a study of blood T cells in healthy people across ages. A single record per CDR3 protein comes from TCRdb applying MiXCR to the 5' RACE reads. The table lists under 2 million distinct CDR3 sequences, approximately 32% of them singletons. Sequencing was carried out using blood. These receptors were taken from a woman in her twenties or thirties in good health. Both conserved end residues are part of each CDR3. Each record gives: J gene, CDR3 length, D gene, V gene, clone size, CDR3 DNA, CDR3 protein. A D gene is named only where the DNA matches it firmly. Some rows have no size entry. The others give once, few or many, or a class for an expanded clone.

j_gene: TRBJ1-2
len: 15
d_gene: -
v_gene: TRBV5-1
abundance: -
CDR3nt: TGCGCCAGCAGCACAAGACAGTTCGTCGGCTATGGCTACACCTTC
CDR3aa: CASSTRQFVGYGYTF

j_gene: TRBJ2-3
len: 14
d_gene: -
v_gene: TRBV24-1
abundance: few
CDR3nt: TGTGCCACCGGAGGGACAGAGGTTACAGATACGCAGTATTTT
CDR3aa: CATGGTEVTDTQYF

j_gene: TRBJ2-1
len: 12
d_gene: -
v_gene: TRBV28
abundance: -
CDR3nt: TGTGCCAGCAGTTCCGCGGCCAAACAGCAGTTCTTC
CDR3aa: CASSSAAKQQFF

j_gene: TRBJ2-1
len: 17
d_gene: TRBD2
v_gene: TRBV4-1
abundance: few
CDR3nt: TGCGCCAGCAGCCATAGAACTTTGGGACTAGGACACAATGAGCAGTTCTTC
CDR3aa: CASSHRTLGLGHNEQFF

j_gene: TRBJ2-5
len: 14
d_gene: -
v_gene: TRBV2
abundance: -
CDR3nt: TGTGCCAGCAGCTCCCCGATCCGGGGCAGGGAGCAGTACTTC
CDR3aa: CASSSPIRGREQYF

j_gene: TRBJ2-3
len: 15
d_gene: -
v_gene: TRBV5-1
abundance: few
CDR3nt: TGCGCCAGCAGCTTGGACTTCACCCAGACAGATACGCAGTATTTT
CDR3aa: CASSLDFTQTDTQYF

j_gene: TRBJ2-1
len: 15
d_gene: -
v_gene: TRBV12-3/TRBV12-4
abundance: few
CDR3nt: TGTGCCAGCAGTTTGTCCGCGGACTCCTGGGGTGAGCAGTTCTTC
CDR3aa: CASSLSADSWGEQFF

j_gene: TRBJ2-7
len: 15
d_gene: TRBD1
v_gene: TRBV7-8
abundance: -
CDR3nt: TGTGCCAGCAGCCCTGGGACAGGGGCGGGTCACGAGCAGTACTTC
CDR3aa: CASSPGTGAGHEQYF

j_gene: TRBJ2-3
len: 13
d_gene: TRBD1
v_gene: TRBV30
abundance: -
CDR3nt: TGTGCCTGGAGCAGGGGGTCCACAGATACGCAGTATTTT
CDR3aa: CAWSRGSTDTQYF

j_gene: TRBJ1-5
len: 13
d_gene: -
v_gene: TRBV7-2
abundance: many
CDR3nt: TGTGCCAGCAGCTTGGGGGGCTTTCAGCCCCAGCATTTT
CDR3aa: CASSLGGFQPQHF

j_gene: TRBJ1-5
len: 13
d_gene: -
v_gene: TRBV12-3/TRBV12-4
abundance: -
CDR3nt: TGTGCCAGCAGATCAGGGGTAAATCAGCCCCAGCATTTT
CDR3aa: CASRSGVNQPQHF

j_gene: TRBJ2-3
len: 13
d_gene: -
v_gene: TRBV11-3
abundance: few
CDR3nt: TGTGCCAGCAGCGGGGCCCGCACAGATACGCAGTATTTT
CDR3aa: CASSGARTDTQYF